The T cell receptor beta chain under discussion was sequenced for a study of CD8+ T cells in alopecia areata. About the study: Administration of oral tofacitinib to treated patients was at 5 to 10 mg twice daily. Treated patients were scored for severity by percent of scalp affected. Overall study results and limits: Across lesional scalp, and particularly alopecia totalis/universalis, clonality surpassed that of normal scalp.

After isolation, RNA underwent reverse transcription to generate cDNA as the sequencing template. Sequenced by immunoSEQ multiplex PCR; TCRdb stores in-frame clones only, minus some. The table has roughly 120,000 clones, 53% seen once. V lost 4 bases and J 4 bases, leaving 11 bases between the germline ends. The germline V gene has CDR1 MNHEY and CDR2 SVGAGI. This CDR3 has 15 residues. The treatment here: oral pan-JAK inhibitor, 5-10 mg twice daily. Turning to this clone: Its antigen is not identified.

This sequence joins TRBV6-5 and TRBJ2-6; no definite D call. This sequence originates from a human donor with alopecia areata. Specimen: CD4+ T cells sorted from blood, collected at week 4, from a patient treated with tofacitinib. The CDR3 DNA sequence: TGTGCCAGCAGTTTACACCGGACGGGGGCCAACGTCCTGACTTTC. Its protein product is CASSLHRTGANVLTF.